Shown below are 29 T cell receptor beta chains from a single sample sequenced in a study of response to subunit inactivated influenza vaccine. TCRdb itself ran the RT-PCR reads through MiXCR, one entry per CDR3 protein. The sample lists some 500,000 distinct CDR3 sequences, about 15% seen once, with 3% in the top ten. The sequenced sample was CD4+ T cells sorted from PBMCs, obtained around 25 months after vaccination. The receptors were gathered from a man between 50 and 69 years old who received an inactivated influenza vaccine.

The table lists this clonotype with a few counts. The gene calls are TRBV7-8 and TRBJ1-5; 9 positions agree with TRBD1. Germline lookup yields CDR1 SGHVS and CDR2 FQNEAQ. CDR3 size: 17 residues. J was trimmed by 0 bases and V by 5 bases; bases with no gene match: 8. CDR3 residues: CASSVLTGGYSNQPQHF. The CDR3 DNA reads TGTGCCAGCAGCGTACTGACAGGGGGGTATAGCAATCAGCCCCAGCATTTT.

In its sample, this clonotype was seen a few times. The chain is built from TRBV9 and TRBJ2-5; 11 bases agree with TRBD2. The CDR3 spans 15 residues. Trimming removed 4 bases from V and 4 bases from J; junction bases left unmatched: 6. CDR1 and CDR2 from the germline V gene are SGDLS and YYNGEE. This CDR3 is CASSLGTSGRETQYF. The CDR3 DNA reads as TGTGCCAGCAGCCTTGGGACTAGCGGACGAGAGACCCAGTACTTC.

This clonotype was detected a few times. This sequence joins TRBV6-5 and TRBJ2-2; tentative D call: TRBD2 (6 bases). There are 13 residues in the CDR3. The V end lost 6 bases, the J end lost 7 bases, and 12 bases lay between the germline ends. CDR1 is MNHEY, CDR2 SVGAGI, per germline. CDR3 coding DNA: TGTGCCAGCAGACTCGGCGGGGTCGGGGAGCTGTTTTTT. It codes for CASRLGGVGELFF.

V gene TRBV3-1 combines with J gene TRBJ1-1; 9 bases map to TRBD1. The germline gives CDR1 LGHDT, CDR2 YNNKEL (reference sequence). The length of the CDR3 is 15 residues. V lost 4 bases and J lost 5; bases outside the gene matches: 8. The CDR3 loop is CASSLSDRGRTEAFF. As DNA, the CDR3 is TGTGCCAGCAGCCTTTCGGACAGGGGAAGGACTGAAGCTTTCTTT.

This clonotype has more than one count but fewer than ten. The gene calls are TRBV12-3 or TRBV12-4 and TRBJ2-1; the D gene is possibly TRBD2 (6 bases). The CDR3 extends over 13 amino acids. V dropped 2 bases and J dropped 7 bases, with 9 bases sitting between them. The CDR3 protein is CASSLMAGNEQFF. DNA for the CDR3: TGTGCCAGCAGTTTAATGGCGGGGAATGAGCAGTTCTTC.

This clonotype has more than one count but fewer than ten. The chain has TRBV11-3 and TRBJ2-1; 10 bases are shared with TRBD1. Germline CDR1 is SGHNT and CDR2 is YENEEA. CDR3 size: 15 residues. The trim removed 4 bases at V and 5 bases at J, leaving 5 bases unmatched. CDR3 in DNA: TGTGCCAGCAGCTCAGGACAGGGGGGCCACAATGAGCAGTTCTTC. It yields the protein CASSSGQGGHNEQFF.

This clonotype was recorded a few times. V usage is TRBV6-2 or TRBV6-3 and J usage is TRBJ2-7; perhaps TRBD2 as D (6 bases). Trimming took off 1 base at V and 6 bases at J, with 13 bases between the two ends. Looked up from germline, CDR1 is MNHEY and CDR2 is SVGEGT. The CDR3 is made up of 14 amino acids. In nucleotides, the CDR3 is TGTGCCAGCAGTTACTTAGAAGGAGCGGGCGAGCAGTACTTC. As protein: CASSYLEGAGEQYF.

This clonotype was recorded a few times. The chain employs TRBV20-1 and TRBJ2-5; the match to TRBD2 covers 9 bases. The ends lost 5 bases at V and 5 bases at J; junction bases unmatched: 9. CDR1 and CDR2 from the germline V gene are DFQATT and SNEGSKA (reference sequence). This CDR3 contains 14 residues. The CDR3 loop reads CSAFRAGGWETQYF. The CDR3 coding sequence is TGCAGTGCTTTTCGAGCGGGGGGTTGGGAGACCCAGTACTTC.

The rearrangement joins TRBV5-4 to TRBJ1-1; possibly TRBD1 for D (5 bases). CDR3 length equals 14 residues. The germline V gene encodes CDR1 SGHNT and CDR2 YYREEE (reference sequence). The V and J ends lost 6 bases and 2 bases respectively, with 14 bases between them. CDR3 nucleotides: TGTGCCAGCAATAGACAGCTCTCTAACACTGAAGCTTTCTTT. It encodes CASNRQLSNTEAFF.

At least ten counts were recorded for this clonotype. V and J are TRBV25-1 and TRBJ2-7; no reliable D call. The CDR3 has 12 residues. Looked up from germline, CDR1 is MGHDK and CDR2 is SYGVNS. The V and J ends lost 4 bases and 2 bases respectively, with 6 bases between them. CDR3 nucleotide sequence: TGTGCCAGCAGTGTTGGTGCCTACGAGCAGTACTTC. Translation gives CASSVGAYEQYF.

The chain is built from TRBV28 and TRBJ2-2; perhaps TRBD2 as D (6 bases). The CDR3 sequence is 15 residues long. CDR1 is MDHEN, CDR2 SYDVKM, per germline. Trimming removed 5 bases from V and 3 bases from J, with 13 bases in between. DNA of the CDR3: TGTGCCAGCAGTGGGACTCCCTTTTACACCGGGGAGCTGTTTTTT. This gives the protein CASSGTPFYTGELFF.

This clonotype was picked up a small number of times. The chain uses TRBV28 and TRBJ2-7; D possibly corresponds to TRBD1 (6 bases). The germline gives CDR1 MDHEN, CDR2 SYDVKM. Trimming took 4 bases from V and 4 from J, leaving 17 bases between them. The CDR3 runs 15 residues. CDR3 coding DNA: TGTGCCAGCAGTTACCCCAGGGGAATGGGGTACGAGCAGTACTTC. Amino acid sequence: CASSYPRGMGYEQYF.

The chain is built from TRBV5-4 and TRBJ2-4; perhaps D is TRBD1 or TRBD2 (6 bases each). Trimming took off 1 base at V and 0 bases at J, with 11 bases between the two ends. The CDR3 runs 16 residues. The germline gives CDR1 SGHNT, CDR2 YYREEE (reference sequence). CDR3 DNA: TGTGCCAGCAGCTTGTTTCGGGGGCTAGCCAAAAACATTCAGTACTTC. Its translation is CASSLFRGLAKNIQYF.

Only a few counts were recorded for this clonotype. The chain links TRBV2 to TRBJ1-5; a weak D match, TRBD1 (5 bases). Per germline, CDR1 SNHLY and CDR2 FYNNEI. The CDR3 runs to 14 residues. The V and J ends lost 6 bases and 3 bases respectively, with 12 bases between them. The CDR3 loop reads CASSGGGDNQPQHF. CDR3 DNA: TGTGCCAGCAGCGGGGGGGGTGACAATCAGCCCCAGCATTTT.

The chain combines TRBV20-1 with TRBJ2-2, with a possible D match to TRBD2 (6 bases). The length of the CDR3 is 13 residues. Between the trimmed V and J ends, which lost 1 base and 7 bases, there was a span of 10 bases. The germline gives CDR1 DFQATT, CDR2 SNEGSKA (reference sequence). The CDR3 DNA reads as TGCAGTGCTAGAGGGGGAGGTAACGGGGAGCTGTTTTTT. Translated, it gives CSARGGGNGELFF.

This clonotype was observed once. The chain uses TRBV20-1 and TRBJ2-7; D is perhaps TRBD2 (6 bases). CDR3 length: 12 residues. CDR1 and CDR2 from the germline V gene are DFQATT and SNEGSKA (reference sequence). Between the trimmed V and J ends, which lost 4 bases and 3 bases, there was a span of 10 bases. CDR3 DNA: TGCAGTGCTATGAGTAGCGGCTACGAGCAGTACTTC. Translating gives CSAMSSGYEQYF.

V and J are TRBV12-3 or TRBV12-4 and TRBJ1-1; 8 nucleotides line up with TRBD1. The CDR3 is made up of 13 amino acids. V shed 2 bases, J shed 8 bases, and the junction held 4 bases outside the gene matches. This chain's CDR3 is CASSLRRTGEAFF. The CDR3 DNA sequence: TGTGCCAGCAGTTTACGACGGACAGGGGAAGCTTTCTTT.

This clonotype was seen a few times. The genes are TRBV28 and TRBJ2-1; D ambiguous. Trimming took 5 bases from V and 6 from J, leaving 5 bases between them. The CDR3 length is 11 residues. Germline-derived CDR1 and CDR2 are MDHEN and SYDVKM. CDR3 bases: TGTGCCAGCAGTCGACCCAATGAGCAGTTCTTC. Amino acids: CASSRPNEQFF.

This chain uses TRBV20-1 with TRBJ1-5; 7 bases are a match to TRBD1. Germline V gene lookup returns CDR1 DFQATT and CDR2 SNEGSKA (reference sequence). The CDR3 runs 12 residues. Trimming cost V 6 bases and J 5 bases; bases outside gene matches: 4. The CDR3 DNA sequence: TGCAGTGCCGTCGACAGGGATCAGCCCCAGCATTTT. Its protein product is CSAVDRDQPQHF.

This clonotype was recorded at least ten times. The chain has TRBV5-1 and TRBJ2-2, with 10 bases matching TRBD1. V lost 4 bases, J lost 5 bases, and 5 bases stayed unmatched. CDR3 length: 15 amino acids. CDR1 and CDR2 from the germline V gene are SGHRS and YFSETQ. CDR3 nucleotide sequence: TGCGCCAGCAGCCCCTGGGACAGGGGAACCGGGGAGCTGTTTTTT. It yields the protein CASSPWDRGTGELFF.

V gene TRBV6-2 or TRBV6-3 combines with J gene TRBJ2-7, with D possibly TRBD2 on 6 matching bases. Germline V gives CDR1 MNHEY, CDR2 SVGEGT. The germline V and J ends were trimmed by 2 bases and 3 bases, with 11 bases remaining between them. This CDR3 spans 14 amino acids. The CDR3 bases are TGTGCCAGCAGTTACAACCTAGCGAGCTACGAGCAGTACTTC. Translating gives CASSYNLASYEQYF.

This clonotype came up a few times. The CDR3 DNA sequence: TGTGCCAGCAGCTTAGGGACTACTATAACAGATACGCAGTATTTT. Translation: CASSLGTTITDTQYF. V is TRBV7-2 and J is TRBJ2-3; possible D gene TRBD2, 6 bases. CDR1 and CDR2 (germline): SGHTA, FQGNSA. The CDR3 is 15 amino acids. With 1 base removed from V and 3 bases from J, the gap between germline ends came to 11 bases. The full variable domain, rest sourced from reference TRBV7-2 and TRBJ2-3, is GAGVSQSPSNKVTEKGKDVELRCDPISGHTALYWYRQSLGQGLEFLIYFQGNSAPDKSGLPSDRFSAERTGGSVSTLTIQRTQQEDSAVYLCASSLGTTITDTQYFGPGTRLTVL.

This clonotype showed up just a few times. The rearrangement uses TRBV3-1 and TRBJ2-5, with D perhaps TRBD2 (6 bases). The CDR3 contains 15 residues. CDR1 is LGHDT and CDR2 is YNNKEL in the germline V gene (reference sequence). Between the trimmed V and J ends, which lost 4 bases and 3 bases, there was a span of 15 bases. CDR3 DNA: TGTGCCAGCAGCCCCCAGGAGGGCCTGAAAGAGACCCAGTACTTC. It translates to CASSPQEGLKETQYF.

This clonotype was counted a few times. The chain has TRBV2 and TRBJ2-5; unclear D gene. The CDR3 sequence is 14 residues long. Deletions cut 3 bases from V and 0 bases from J, with 8 bases between. The germline V gene encodes CDR1 SNHLY and CDR2 FYNNEI. The CDR3 region is CASSEGWNQETQYF. Written as DNA, the CDR3 is TGTGCCAGCAGTGAGGGCTGGAACCAAGAGACCCAGTACTTC.

The chain joins TRBV20-1 to TRBJ2-7, with a tentative D call TRBD1 (5 bases). Germline values: CDR1 DFQATT, CDR2 SNEGSKA (reference sequence). There are 14 residues in the CDR3. The V end was cut by 3 bases, the J end by 1 base, with 13 bases between. The CDR3 DNA follows: TGCAGTGCTAGGCCGGACACCTCATCCTACGAGCAGTACTTC. Translation: CSARPDTSSYEQYF.

In its sample, this clonotype was seen a few times. The chain couples TRBV29-1 to TRBJ1-1, with a weak D call TRBD1 (5 bases). This CDR3 is 13 amino acids long. Trimming pared 3 bases from V and 3 bases from J, leaving 11 bases between. CDR1 SQVTM and CDR2 ANQGSEA come from the germline V gene. Here the CDR3 DNA reads TGCAGCGTTGACGGTGGGGGTCACACTGAAGCTTTCTTT. This gives the protein CSVDGGGHTEAFF.

The gene calls are TRBV20-1 and TRBJ2-3; 7 bases are a match to TRBD1. Germline V gene sequence: CDR1 DFQATT, CDR2 SNEGSKA (reference sequence). CDR3 length equals 16 residues. V gave up 0 bases and J gave up 4 bases; unmatched junction bases: 10. The CDR3 spells CSARDPRDSSPDTQYF. The CDR3 coding sequence is TGCAGTGCTAGAGACCCCCGGGACAGCAGTCCAGATACGCAGTATTTT.

This clonotype has just one count. The V and J genes are TRBV20-1 and TRBJ2-5, with TRBD1 identical over 8 bases. Germline-derived CDR1 and CDR2 are DFQATT and SNEGSKA (reference sequence). The CDR3 runs 16 residues. V shed 3 bases, J shed 4 bases, and the junction held 13 bases outside the gene matches. CDR3 loop: CSARSPRGLSRETQYF. The CDR3 DNA follows: TGCAGTGCTAGGTCCCCCAGGGGGCTCTCGAGAGAGACCCAGTACTTC.

V usage is TRBV5-1 and J usage is TRBJ2-7; D not certain. Germline CDR1 SGHRS, CDR2 YFSETQ. Trimming removed 4 bases from V and 5 bases from J, with 13 bases in between. The CDR3 totals 13 residues. The CDR3: CASSPSNSDEQYF. The CDR3 coding sequence is TGCGCCAGCAGCCCTTCCAACAGTGACGAGCAGTACTTC.